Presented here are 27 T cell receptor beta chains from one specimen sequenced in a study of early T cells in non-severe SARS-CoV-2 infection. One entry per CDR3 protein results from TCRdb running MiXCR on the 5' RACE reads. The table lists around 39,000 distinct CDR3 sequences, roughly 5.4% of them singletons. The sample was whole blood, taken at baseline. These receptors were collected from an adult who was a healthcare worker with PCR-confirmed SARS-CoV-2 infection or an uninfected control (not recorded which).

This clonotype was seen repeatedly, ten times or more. The CDR3 DNA reads TGCAGTGCTAGTGTGCTAGCGGGACCCAATGAGCAGTTCTTC. Translating it yields CSASVLAGPNEQFF. The J gene is TRBJ2-1, the V gene TRBV20-1; 9 bases are a match to TRBD2. The CDR3 is made up of 14 amino acids. CDR1 and CDR2 (germline): DFQATT, SNEGSKA (reference sequence). V shed 3 bases, J shed 6 bases, and the junction held 6 bases outside the gene matches.

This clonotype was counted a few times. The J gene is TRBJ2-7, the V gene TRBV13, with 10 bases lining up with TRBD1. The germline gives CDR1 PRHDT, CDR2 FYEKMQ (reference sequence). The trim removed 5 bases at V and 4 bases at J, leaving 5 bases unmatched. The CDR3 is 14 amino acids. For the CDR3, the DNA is TGTGCCAGCAGCGCGACAGGGGGCGATTACGAGCAGTACTTC. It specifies CASSATGGDYEQYF.

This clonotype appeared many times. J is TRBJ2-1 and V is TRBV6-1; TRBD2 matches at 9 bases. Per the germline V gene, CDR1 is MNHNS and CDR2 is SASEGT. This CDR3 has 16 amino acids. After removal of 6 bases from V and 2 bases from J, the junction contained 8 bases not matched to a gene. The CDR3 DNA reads TGTGCCAGCAGCCTCCAAGAGCGGGAGGCCTACAATGAGCAGTTCTTC. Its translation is CASSLQEREAYNEQFF.

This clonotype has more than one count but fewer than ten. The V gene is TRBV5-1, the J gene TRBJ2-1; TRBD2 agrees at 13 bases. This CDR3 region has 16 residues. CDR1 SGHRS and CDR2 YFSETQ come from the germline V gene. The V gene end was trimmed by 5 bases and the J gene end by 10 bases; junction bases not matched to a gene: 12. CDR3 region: CASRRAGLAGDNEQFF. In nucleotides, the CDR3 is TGCGCCAGCAGACGAGCAGGACTAGCGGGAGATAACGAGCAGTTCTTC.

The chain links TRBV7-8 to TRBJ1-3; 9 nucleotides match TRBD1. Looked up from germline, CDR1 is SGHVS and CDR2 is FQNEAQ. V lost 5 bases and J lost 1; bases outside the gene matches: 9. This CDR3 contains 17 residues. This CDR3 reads CASSAYAGTGSGNTIYF. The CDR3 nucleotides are TGTGCCAGCAGCGCATACGCTGGGACAGGGTCTGGAAACACCATATATTTT.

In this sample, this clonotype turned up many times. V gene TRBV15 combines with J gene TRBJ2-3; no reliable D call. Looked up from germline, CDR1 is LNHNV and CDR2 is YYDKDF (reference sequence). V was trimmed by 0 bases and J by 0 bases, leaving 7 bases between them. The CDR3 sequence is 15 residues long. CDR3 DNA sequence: TGTGCCACCAGCAGAGAGGGCAAGAGCACAGATACGCAGTATTTT. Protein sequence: CATSREGKSTDTQYF. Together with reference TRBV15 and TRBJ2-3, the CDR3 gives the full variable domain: DAMVIQNPRYQVTQFGKPVTLSCSQTLNHNVMYWYQQKSSQAPKLLFHYYDKDFNNEADTPDNFQSRRPNTSFCFLDIRSPGLGDTAMYLCATSREGKSTDTQYFGPGTRLTVL.

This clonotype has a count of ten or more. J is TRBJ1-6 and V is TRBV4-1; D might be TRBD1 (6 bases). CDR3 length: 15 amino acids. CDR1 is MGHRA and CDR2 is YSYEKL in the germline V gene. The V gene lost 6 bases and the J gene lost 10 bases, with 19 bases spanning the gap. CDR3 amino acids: CASSLGRGQGSPLHF. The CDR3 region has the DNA TGCGCCAGCAGTCTTGGACGGGGGCAAGGATCACCCCTCCACTTT.

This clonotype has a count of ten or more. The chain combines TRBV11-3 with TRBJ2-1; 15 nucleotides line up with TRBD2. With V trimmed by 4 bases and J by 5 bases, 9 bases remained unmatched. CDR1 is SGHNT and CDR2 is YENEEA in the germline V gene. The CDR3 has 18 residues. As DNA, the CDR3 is TGTGCCAGCAGCTCACCGGGACTAGCGGGAGGTCTCGACAATGAGCAGTTCTTC. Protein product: CASSSPGLAGGLDNEQFF.

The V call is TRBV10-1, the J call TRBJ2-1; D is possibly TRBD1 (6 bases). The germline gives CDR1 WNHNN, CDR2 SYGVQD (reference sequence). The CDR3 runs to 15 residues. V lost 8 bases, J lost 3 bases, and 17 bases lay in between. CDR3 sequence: CASASIRDNYNEQFF. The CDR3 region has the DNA TGCGCCAGCGCATCGATCCGGGACAACTACAATGAGCAGTTCTTC.

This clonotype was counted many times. The chain's CDR3 is CSVPGQFLETQYF. The CDR3 nucleotides read TGCAGCGTGCCGGGACAGTTCTTAGAGACCCAGTACTTC. This chain links TRBV29-1 with TRBJ2-5; 7 bases agree with TRBD1. Germline CDR1 is SQVTM and CDR2 is ANQGSEA. There are 13 residues in the CDR3. V lost 6 bases and J lost 4; bases outside the gene matches: 8.

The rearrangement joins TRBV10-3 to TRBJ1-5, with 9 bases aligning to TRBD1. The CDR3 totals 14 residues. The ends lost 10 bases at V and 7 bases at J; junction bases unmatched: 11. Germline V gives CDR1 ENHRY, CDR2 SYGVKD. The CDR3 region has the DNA TGTGCCAGCTCTGGGACAGGGAGGGGACAGCCCCAGCATTTT. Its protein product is CASSGTGRGQPQHF.

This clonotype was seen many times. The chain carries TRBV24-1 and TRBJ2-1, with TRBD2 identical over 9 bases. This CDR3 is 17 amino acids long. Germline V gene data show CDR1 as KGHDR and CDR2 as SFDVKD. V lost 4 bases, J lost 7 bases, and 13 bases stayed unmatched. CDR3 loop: CATSDDFSGSHRNEQFF. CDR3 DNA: TGTGCCACCAGTGACGATTTTAGCGGGAGTCACCGTAATGAGCAGTTCTTC.

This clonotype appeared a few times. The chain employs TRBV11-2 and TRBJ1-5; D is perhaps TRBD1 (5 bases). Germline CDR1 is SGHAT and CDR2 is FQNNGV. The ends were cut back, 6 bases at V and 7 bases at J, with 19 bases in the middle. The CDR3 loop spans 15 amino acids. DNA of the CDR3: TGTGCCAGCAGTCTTTCCGGGGGGGTACGGCAGCCCCAGCATTTT. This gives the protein CASSLSGGVRQPQHF.

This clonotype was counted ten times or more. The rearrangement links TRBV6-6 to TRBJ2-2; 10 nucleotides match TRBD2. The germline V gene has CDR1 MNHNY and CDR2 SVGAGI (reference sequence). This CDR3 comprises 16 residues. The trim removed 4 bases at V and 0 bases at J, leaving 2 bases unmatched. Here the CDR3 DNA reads TGTGCCAGCAGTTGGGGACTAGCGACGAACACCGGGGAGCTGTTTTTT. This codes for CASSWGLATNTGELFF.

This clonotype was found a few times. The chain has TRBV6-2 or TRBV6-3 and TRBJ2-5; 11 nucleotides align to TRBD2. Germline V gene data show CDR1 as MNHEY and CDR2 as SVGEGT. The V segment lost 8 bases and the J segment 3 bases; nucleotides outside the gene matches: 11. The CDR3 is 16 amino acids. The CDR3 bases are TGTGCCAGCGCACGCCCGGGACTAGCGGTGGAAGAGACCCAGTACTTC. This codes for CASARPGLAVEETQYF.

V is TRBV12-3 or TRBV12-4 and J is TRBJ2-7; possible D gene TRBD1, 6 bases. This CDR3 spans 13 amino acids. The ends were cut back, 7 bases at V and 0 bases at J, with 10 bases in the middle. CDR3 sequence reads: CASTRTDSYEQYF. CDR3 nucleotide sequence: TGTGCCAGCACCCGGACAGACTCCTACGAGCAGTACTTC.

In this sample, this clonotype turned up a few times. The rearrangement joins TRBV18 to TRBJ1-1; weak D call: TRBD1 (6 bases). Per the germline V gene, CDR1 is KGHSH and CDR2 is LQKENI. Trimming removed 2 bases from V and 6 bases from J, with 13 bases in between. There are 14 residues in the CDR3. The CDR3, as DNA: TGTGCCAGCTCACCAATACAGGGATGGGCTGAAGCTTTCTTT. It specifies CASSPIQGWAEAFF.

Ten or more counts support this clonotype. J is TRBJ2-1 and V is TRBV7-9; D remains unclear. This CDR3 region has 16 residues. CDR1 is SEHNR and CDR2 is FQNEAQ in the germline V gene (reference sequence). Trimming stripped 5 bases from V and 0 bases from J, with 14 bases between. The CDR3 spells CASSPLGGHSYNEQFF. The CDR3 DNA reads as TGTGCCAGCAGCCCCTTGGGCGGCCACTCCTACAATGAGCAGTTCTTC.

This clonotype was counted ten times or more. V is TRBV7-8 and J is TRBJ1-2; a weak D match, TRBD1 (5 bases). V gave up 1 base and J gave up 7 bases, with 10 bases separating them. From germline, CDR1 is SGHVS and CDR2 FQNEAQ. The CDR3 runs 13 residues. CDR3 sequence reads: CASSLEGAGGYTF. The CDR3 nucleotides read TGTGCCAGCAGCTTAGAAGGGGCCGGTGGCTACACCTTC.

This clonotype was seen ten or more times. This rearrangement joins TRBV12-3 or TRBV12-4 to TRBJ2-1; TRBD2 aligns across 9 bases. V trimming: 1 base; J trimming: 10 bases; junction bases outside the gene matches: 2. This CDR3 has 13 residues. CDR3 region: CASSLVLAGEQFF. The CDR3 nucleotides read TGTGCCAGCAGTTTAGTTCTAGCGGGAGAGCAGTTCTTC.

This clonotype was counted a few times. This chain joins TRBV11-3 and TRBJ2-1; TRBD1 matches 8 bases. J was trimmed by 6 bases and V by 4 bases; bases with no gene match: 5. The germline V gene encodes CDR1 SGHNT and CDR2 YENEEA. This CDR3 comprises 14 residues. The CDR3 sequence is CASSSRTGFNEQFF. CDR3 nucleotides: TGTGCCAGCAGCTCCAGGACAGGGTTCAATGAGCAGTTCTTC.

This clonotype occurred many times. The CDR3 DNA is TGTGCCAGCAGCCAAGTCGAAGGGTTGGGCGAGCAGTACTTC. Translating gives CASSQVEGLGEQYF. This chain links TRBV3-1 with TRBJ2-7; the D is unclear. The CDR3 spans 14 residues. Trimming left V 1 base short and J 6 bases short, with 13 bases between. Germline CDR1 reads LGHDT; CDR2 reads YNNKEL (reference sequence).

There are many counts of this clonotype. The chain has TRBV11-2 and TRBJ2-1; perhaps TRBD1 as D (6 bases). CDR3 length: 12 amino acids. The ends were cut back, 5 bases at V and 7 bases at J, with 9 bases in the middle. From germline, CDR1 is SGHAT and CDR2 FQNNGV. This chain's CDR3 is CASSLQGNEQFF. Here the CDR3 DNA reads TGTGCCAGCAGCCTACAGGGTAATGAGCAGTTCTTC.

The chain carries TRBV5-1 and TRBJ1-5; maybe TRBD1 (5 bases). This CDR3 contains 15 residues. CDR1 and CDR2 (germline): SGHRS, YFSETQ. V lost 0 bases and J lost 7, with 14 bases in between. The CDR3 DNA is TGCGCCAGCAGCTTGGACCCAGGGTCGTTGCAGCCCCAGCATTTT. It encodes CASSLDPGSLQPQHF.

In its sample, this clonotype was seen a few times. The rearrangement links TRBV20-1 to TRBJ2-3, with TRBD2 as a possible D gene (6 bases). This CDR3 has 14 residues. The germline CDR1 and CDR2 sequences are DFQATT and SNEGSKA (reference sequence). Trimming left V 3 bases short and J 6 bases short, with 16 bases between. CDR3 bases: TGCAGTGCTAGTGAGGGCGGGGAGCAGGATACGCAGTATTTT. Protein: CSASEGGEQDTQYF.

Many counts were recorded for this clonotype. CDR3 region: CASSETGTGYEQYF. CDR3 DNA: TGTGCCAGCAGCGAGACCGGGACAGGCTACGAGCAGTACTTC. This chain links TRBV11-3 with TRBJ2-7; the match to TRBD1 covers 8 bases. From germline, CDR1 is SGHNT and CDR2 YENEEA. This CDR3 comprises 14 residues. Trimming at V came to 5 bases and at J to 3 bases, leaving 6 bases not matched to a gene.

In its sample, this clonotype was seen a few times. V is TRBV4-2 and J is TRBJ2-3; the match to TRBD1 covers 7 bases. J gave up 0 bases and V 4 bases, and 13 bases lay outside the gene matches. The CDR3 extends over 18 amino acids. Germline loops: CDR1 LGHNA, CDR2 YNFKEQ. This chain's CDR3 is CASSRWIPDRESTDTQYF. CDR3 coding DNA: TGTGCCAGCAGCCGCTGGATTCCAGACAGGGAAAGCACAGATACGCAGTATTTT.